This T cell receptor (beta chain) stems from a study of T-cell memory formation after mild COVID-19. The table lists this clonotype with a few counts. Antigen specificity is unknown. 5'RACE with constant-segment primers yielded barcoded, UMI-tagged TCR alpha and TCR beta cDNA libraries. TCRdb passed the 5' RACE reads through MiXCR, listing each CDR3 protein once. The sample yields nearly 350,000 distinct CDR3 sequences, roughly 13% seen once. Study findings and constraints: Clones contracting over day 15 to 85 were CD4/CD8 balanced, with later expanders leaning CD4+. Pre-infection memory held some responding clones, suggesting pre-existing cross-reactive T cells responded.

Germline loops: CDR1 DFQATT, CDR2 SNEGSKA (reference sequence). Trimming cost V 0 bases and J 5 bases; bases outside gene matches: 6. This CDR3 region has 14 residues. Sequencing was done on a sample of PBMCs or a T cell subset sorted from them (not recorded which). The TCR was taken from a man aged 18 to 30 who had mild COVID-19 (a few samples of this study predate the infection). Cell type and time point are not known. This chain uses TRBV20-1 with TRBJ2-5; TRBD2 aligns across 7 bases. The CDR3 region has the DNA TGCAGTGCTAGAGATTCCCAGGGAGGGGAGACCCAGTACTTC. It yields the protein CSARDSQGGETQYF.